The sequence of this T cell receptor (beta chain) was determined in a study of regulatory T cells in long-lasting Graves disease. Points from the study as a whole: Gene preferences differed: TRBV28, TRBJ1-2, TRBJ2-5 in persistent cases.

This clonotype was observed at least ten times. What it recognizes is unknown. Unmatched junction bases numbered 4, after V lost 6 bases and J lost 4 bases. Germline V gene data show CDR1 as ENHRY and CDR2 as SYGVKD. This CDR3 contains 14 residues. The authors built TCR beta libraries using iRepertoire HTBI primers and Arm-PCR of CDR3 regions. TCRdb re-called the multiplex PCR reads with MiXCR, one entry per CDR3 protein. The table records 200,000 to 250,000 distinct CDR3 sequences, about 19% of them present only once. Time point indicated: newly diagnosed GD, antithyroid drugs for less than 3 months. PBMC-extracted RNA yielded the TCR library. The same data also went into a second study, on T cells in Graves' hyperthyroidism and ophthalmopathy. That report notes: Blood also showed most of the thyroid clonotypes that were expanded above 0.001. In the analysis, a 13 V-J model separated ophthalmopathy from stable hyperthyroidism.

The chain joins TRBV10-3 to TRBJ2-3; TRBD1 matches at 10 bases. The specimen was peripheral blood mononuclear cells (PBMCs), collected at new diagnosis, from a patient treated with antithyroid drugs. The TCR originated in a woman aged 25 to 39 with Graves disease. Here the CDR3 reads CAIRKDRGPDTQYF. As DNA, the CDR3 is TGTGCCATCAGAAAAGACAGGGGGCCAGATACGCAGTATTTT.